This T cell receptor (beta chain) was sequenced during a study of T cells after yellow fever vaccination. TCRdb re-called the 5' RACE reads with MiXCR, one entry per CDR3 protein. Counted here are 500,000 to 550,000 distinct CDR3 sequences, 21% occurring once; the ten biggest clones make up about 15%. Sequencing was performed on PBMCs, taken roughly 23 days after the first yellow fever vaccination. This receptor was obtained from a man in his late teens or twenties who received the YFV17D yellow fever vaccine.

CDR3 amino acids: CASSLGNFPRGYTF. Here the CDR3 DNA reads TGTGCCAGCAGCTTGGGGAATTTCCCTCGAGGCTACACCTTC. V and J are TRBV5-6 and TRBJ1-2; unclear D gene. Germline values: CDR1 SGHDT, CDR2 YYEEEE. The CDR3 consists of 14 residues. With 0 bases removed from V and 8 bases from J, the gap between germline ends came to 14 bases.